These T cell receptor beta chains were read from a single sample in a study of OX40 agonist ivuxolimab in advanced cancers. Repertoires were generated with immunoSEQ multiplex PCR, while TCRdb's copy carries only in-frame clones and drops some. The table shows 61,000 or so clones, with about 80% occurring only once. Specimen: CD4+ or CD8+ T cells sorted from blood, collected in a trial of the OX40 agonist ivuxolimab. The receptor source for this set is an adult with an advanced solid tumor such as melanoma, head and neck, liver or kidney cancer. CDR3s include the opening cysteine and the closing phenylalanine or tryptophan. The order of the fields is CDR3 length, J gene, D gene, V gene, clone size, CDR3 protein, CDR3 DNA. D genes are given only for firm matches. Clone size is stated in some rows and not others, as once, few, many or a class when expanded.

13 | TRBJ2-5 | TRBD2 | TRBV27 | NA | CASSPGGSGTQYF | TGTGCCAGCAGCCCCGGGGGGTCGGGGACCCAGTACTTC
18 | TRBJ2-3 | TRBD2 | TRBV4-1 | few | CASSRGGLAISSTDTQYF | TGCGCCAGCAGCCGCGGCGGACTAGCCATCTCTAGCACAGATACGCAGTATTTT
14 | TRBJ1-6 | TRBD1 | TRBV30 | NA | CAFGRVQGPSPLHF | TGTGCCTTTGGACGGGTACAGGGGCCTTCACCCCTCCACTTT
15 | TRBJ1-5 | NA | TRBV7-2 | NA | CASSLGPLSNQPQHF | TGTGCCAGCAGCTTGGGACCGCTTAGCAATCAGCCCCAGCATTTT
15 | TRBJ1-2 | TRBD1 | TRBV11-2 | NA | CASSQDRGTVRGYTF | TGTGCCAGCAGCCAGGACAGGGGGACTGTTCGGGGCTACACCTTC
13 | TRBJ2-7 | TRBD1 | TRBV2 | NA | CASSAGQVYEQYF | TGTGCCAGCAGCGCGGGACAGGTCTACGAGCAGTACTTC
13 | TRBJ2-7 | TRBD2 | TRBV7-2 | NA | CASSQGLASEQYF | TGTGCCAGCAGCCAGGGACTAGCATCCGAGCAGTACTTC
14 | TRBJ1-1 | NA | TRBV6-5 | NA | CASRQGAESTEAFF | TGTGCCAGCAGACAGGGAGCGGAGAGCACTGAAGCTTTCTTT
13 | TRBJ2-3 | TRBD1 | TRBV30 | NA | CAWRQGLADTQYF | TGTGCCTGGCGACAGGGTTTAGCAGATACGCAGTATTTT
17 | TRBJ2-3 | TRBD2 | TRBV7-9 | NA | CASSLGLGGSETDTQYF | TGTGCCAGCAGCTTAGGGCTCGGGGGGTCCGAAACAGATACGCAGTATTTT
16 | TRBJ2-1 | TRBD2 | TRBV28 | few | CASRPAGTSGNNEQFF | TGTGCCAGCAGACCCGCCGGGACTAGCGGGAACAATGAGCAGTTCTTC
12 | TRBJ1-4 | NA | TRBV10-3 | NA | CATSGVGEKLFF | TGTGCCACCTCAGGGGTAGGGGAAAAACTGTTTTTT
12 | TRBJ2-7 | NA | TRBV29-1 | NA | CSVELSQYEQYF | TGCAGCGTTGAATTATCCCAATACGAGCAGTACTTC
15 | TRBJ2-1 | NA | TRBV2 | NA | CASSRSAGLYNEQFF | TGTGCCAGCAGTCGGTCGGCAGGGCTCTACAATGAGCAGTTCTTC
18 | TRBJ2-4 | TRBD2 | TRBV19 | NA | CASSPPWEGGSGKNIQYF | TGTGCCAGTAGTCCTCCTTGGGAGGGCGGGAGTGGCAAAAACATTCAGTACTTC